This T cell receptor beta chain was documented in a study of blood T cell repertoires in COVID-19 (dated by TCRdb to 2020 to 2022). About the investigation overall: Samples from collaborators originated in the United States, Italy and Spain and spanned both the acute and convalescent phases of COVID-19. The dataset comprised deeply sampled blood TCRbeta repertoires from subjects exposed to, actively infected with, or recovered from COVID-19. The material from the prospective study consisted of cDNA or gDNA derived from T cells, B-cell-depleted T cells, or PBMCs. The repertoires were released in a freely available public database intended as a resource for research on the immune response to SARS-CoV-2. Nearly every sample came with metadata listing a de-identified subject ID, COVID-19 status, age in years and sex. Samples were obtained from the ongoing ImmuneRACE study (first 160 participants) and from approximately 1,200 subjects provided by 6 global collaborators. Where available, HLA class I and class II types were taken from metadata supplied by the sample provider and were not determined by assay-based typing.

Whole blood was collected in K2EDTA tubes by collaborating institutions according to the institutions' own protocols. For TCRbeta analysis, collaborator samples were shipped as frozen whole blood, as isolated PBMCs, or as DNA extracted from either sample type. From the cysteine up to the phenylalanine, the CDR3 has a length of 13 residues. Only the CDR3 portion is preserved as DNA: 39 bases, with reading frame beginning at the first base. CDR1 is given as SGHRS and CDR2 as YFSETQ, both from the germline V gene. V drops 4 bases and J drops 5 bases, leaving 10 bases in between. The immunoSEQ Assay, a bias-controlled multiplex PCR, was used to amplify TCRbeta CDR3 regions from genomic DNA. As for the authors' bioinformatics: The number of nucleated cells in each sample was estimated from the amplification of reference gene primers within the assay. To quantify the absolute abundance of each unique TCRbeta CDR3 rearrangement, sequence reads were collapsed and filtered. Productive Simpson clonality was computed per sample as the square root of Simpson's diversity index over productive rearrangements. This is the immuneACCESS table as TCRdb keeps it, with only in-frame sequences that have V and J called. A part of the clones is gone; compared with another copy, unresolved V genes explain less than half, and the rest is unexplained. D and trimming come from the DNA, and the V and J calls and clone size come from that table. This sample holds just under 90,000 clones; about 88% were observed only once. Clones ranked in the top ten supply 2.9% of the sample.

Summary of the overall study and its limitations: The amount of clinical and demographic metadata varied by source and participant and was provided uncurated.

About this clone: Its antigen remains undetermined. No much larger clone exists at a distance of one base, and base qualities are not known.

The origin of this receptor is a woman aged 80 or over with acute or convalescent COVID-19. The rearranged chain carries TRBV5-1 and TRBJ2-1; TRBD1 could be the D gene, as 6 bases match. The specimen sequenced was peripheral blood. The nucleotide sequence is given as TGCGCCAGCAGCCCCGGACAGCACAATGAGCAGTTCTTC. Translation gives CASSPGQHNEQFF. The variable domain in full, with residues beyond the CDR3 obtained from the reference TRBV5-1 and TRBJ2-1 genes, is KAGVTQTPRYLIKTRGQQVTLSCSPISGHRSVSWYQQTPGQGLQFLFEYFSETQRNKGNFPGRFSGRQFSNSRSEMNVSTLELGDSALYLCASSPGQHNEQFFGPGTRLTVL.